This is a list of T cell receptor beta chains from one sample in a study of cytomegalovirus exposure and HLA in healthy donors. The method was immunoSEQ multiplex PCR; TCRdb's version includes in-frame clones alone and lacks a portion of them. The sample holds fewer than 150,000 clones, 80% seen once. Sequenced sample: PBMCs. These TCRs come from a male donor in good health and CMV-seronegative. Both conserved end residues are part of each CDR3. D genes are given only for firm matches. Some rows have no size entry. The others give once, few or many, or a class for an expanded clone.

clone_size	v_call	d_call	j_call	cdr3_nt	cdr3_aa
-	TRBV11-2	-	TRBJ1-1	TGTGCCAGCAGCCCAGGTGGGGGGACTGAAGCTTTCTTT	CASSPGGGTEAFF
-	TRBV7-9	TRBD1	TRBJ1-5	TGTGCCAGCAGCCCTGGGACAGGGTTTAGCAATCAGCCCCAGCATTTT	CASSPGTGFSNQPQHF
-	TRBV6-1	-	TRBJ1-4	TGTGCCAGCAGTGAGATAATGGGAGGTCAGCGTGAAAAACTGTTTTTT	CASSEIMGGQREKLFF
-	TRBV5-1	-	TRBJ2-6	TGCGCCAGCAGCTTGGCAGAATCTGGGGCCAACGTCCTGACTTTC	CASSLAESGANVLTF
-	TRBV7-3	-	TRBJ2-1	TGTGCCAGCAGCTTGAGGGGGGGCTCTGGTGATGAGCAGTTCTTC	CASSLRGGSGDEQFF
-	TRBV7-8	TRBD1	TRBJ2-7	TGTGCCAGCAGCTTCGGATCCGGGACAGGGGCGTACGAGCAGTACTTC	CASSFGSGTGAYEQYF
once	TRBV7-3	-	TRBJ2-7	TGTGCCAGCAGCTTAGGTGAGGGCTACGAGCAGTACTTC	CASSLGEGYEQYF
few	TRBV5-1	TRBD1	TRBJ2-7	TGCGCCAGCAGCTACCGGACAGGGCAGACCTACGAGCAGTACTTC	CASSYRTGQTYEQYF
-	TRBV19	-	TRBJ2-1	TGTGCCAGTAGTACCCCACTAGGACCGCAGTTCTTC	CASSTPLGPQFF
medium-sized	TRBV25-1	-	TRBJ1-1	TGTGCCAGCAGGAAAGGGCAGGGTGAAGCTTTCTTT	CASRKGQGEAFF
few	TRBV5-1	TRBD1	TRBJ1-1	TGCGCCAGCAGCCCGGGGGACAGCCGAAACACTGAAGCTTTCTTT	CASSPGDSRNTEAFF
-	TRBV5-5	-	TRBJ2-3	TGTGCCAGCAGCTTTGTCCTTTTAGGGGAGGGCACAGATACGCAGTATTTT	CASSFVLLGEGTDTQYF
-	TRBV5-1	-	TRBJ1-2	TGCGCCAGCAGCTTTGGTCCCTCAGACGCAGGTCACTACACCTTC	CASSFGPSDAGHYTF
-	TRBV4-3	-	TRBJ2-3	TGCGCCAGCAGCCAAGATATACACACGGATACGCAGTATTTT	CASSQDIHTDTQYF
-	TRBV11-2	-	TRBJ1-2	TGTGCCAGCAGCTTGTTACAGGGCCCGGGTGGCTACACCTTC	CASSLLQGPGGYTF
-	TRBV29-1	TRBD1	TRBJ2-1	TGCTCAGGACAGGTCGATGAGCAGTTCTTC	CSGQVDEQFF
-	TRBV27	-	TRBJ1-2	TGTGCCAGCAGTTCCCCCGCGGCGGGGATGCTTGGCTACACCTTC	CASSSPAAGMLGYTF
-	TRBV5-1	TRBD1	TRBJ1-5	TGCGCCAGCAGCCCTGGTACAGGGGGCTGGCAGCCCCAGCATTTT	CASSPGTGGWQPQHF
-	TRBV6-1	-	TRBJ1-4	TGTGCCAGCAGTGAATGGGGTAGGGGAAGGCATGAAAAACTGTTTTTT	CASSEWGRGRHEKLFF
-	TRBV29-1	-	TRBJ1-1	TGCAGCGTTGAGGGCCCTCAGACTGAAGCTTTCTTT	CSVEGPQTEAFF
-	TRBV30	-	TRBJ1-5	TGTGCCTGGAGTCAAGACAATAGCAATCAGCCCCAGCATTTT	CAWSQDNSNQPQHF
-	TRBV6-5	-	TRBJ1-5	TGTGCCAGCCGACCTGGGGGGATTGGACCGCCCCAGCATTTT	CASRPGGIGPPQHF
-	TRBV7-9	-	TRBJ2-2	TGTGCCAGCAGTTGGACAGCGATGGGGACCGGGGAGCTGTTTTTT	CASSWTAMGTGELFF
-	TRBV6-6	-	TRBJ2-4	TGTGCCAGCAGCCTCACGGTTGGCATTCAGTACTTC	CASSLTVGIQYF
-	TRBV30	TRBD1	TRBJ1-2	TGTGCCTGGAGTGTACTGGGACAGGGGTACAGCAGGGGCTACACCTTC	CAWSVLGQGYSRGYTF
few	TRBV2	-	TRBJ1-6	TGTGCCAGCAGGCAGGGAATGACGAGTTCACCCCTCCACTTT	CASRQGMTSSPLHF
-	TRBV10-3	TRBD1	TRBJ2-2	TGTGCCATTCGGACAGGGGCGGACACCGGGGAGCTGTTTTTT	CAIRTGADTGELFF
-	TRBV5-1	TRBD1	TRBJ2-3	TGCGCCAGCAGCCATGGGACAGCTACGGGAGATACGCAGTATTTT	CASSHGTATGDTQYF
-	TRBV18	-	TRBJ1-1	TGTGCCAGCTCACCAGGGTTAGCGAACACTGAAGCTTTCTTT	CASSPGLANTEAFF
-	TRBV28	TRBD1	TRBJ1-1	TGTGCCAGCAGTTTCGGGGACAGGTCTTTCATCTTT	CASSFGDRSFIF
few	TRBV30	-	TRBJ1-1	TGTGCCTGGGCGTTCCCAACTGGAGCTTTCTTT	CAWAFPTGAFF
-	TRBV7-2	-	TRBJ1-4	TGTGCCAGCAGCTCTGACGGGACAAGGGGTGAAAAACTGTTTTTT	CASSSDGTRGEKLFF
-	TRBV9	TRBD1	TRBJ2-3	TGTGCCAGCAAACTGACAGGGGAGGATACGCAGTATTTT	CASKLTGEDTQYF
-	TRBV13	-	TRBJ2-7	TGTGCCAGCAGCTCGGGCTACGAGCAGTACTTC	CASSSGYEQYF
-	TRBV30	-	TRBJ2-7	TGTGCCTGGAGTGGTGGGCTCGAGCAGTACTTC	CAWSGGLEQYF
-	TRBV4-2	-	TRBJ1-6	TGTGCCAGCAGCCAACTAGAGAGGAATTCACCCCTCCACTTT	CASSQLERNSPLHF
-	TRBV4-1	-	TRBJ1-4	TGCGCCAGCAGCCGGGGCGGGGATGAAAAACTGTTTTTT	CASSRGGDEKLFF
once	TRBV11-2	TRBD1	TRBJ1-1	TGTGCCAGCAGCTTAGATAAGGGGACAGTACAGCACGAAGCTTTCTTT	CASSLDKGTVQHEAFF
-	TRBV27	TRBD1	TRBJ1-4	TGTGCCAGCAGTTTTGGGGGGGGACAGGGGAGAGTAAAACTGTTTTTT	CASSFGGGQGRVKLFF
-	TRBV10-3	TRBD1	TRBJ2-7	TGTGCCATCAGCTTCGGACAGGGAGGCCCCTACGAGCAGTACTTC	CAISFGQGGPYEQYF
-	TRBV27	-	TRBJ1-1	TGTGCCAGCAGTTTATCGGGGGAGGGGAACACTGAAGCTTTCTTT	CASSLSGEGNTEAFF
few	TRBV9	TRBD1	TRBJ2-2	TGTGCCAGCAGCGTACCCCGGCAGGGGGCGTACACCGGGGAGCTGTTTTTT	CASSVPRQGAYTGELFF
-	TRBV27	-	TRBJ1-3	TGTGCCAGCAGTAATTCGGTGGGCCCTGGAAACACCATATATTTT	CASSNSVGPGNTIYF
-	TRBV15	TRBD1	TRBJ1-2	TGTGCCACCAGCAGCGGACAGGGGATCACCTATGGCTACACCTTC	CATSSGQGITYGYTF
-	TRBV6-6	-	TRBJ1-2	TGTGCCAGCAGTCCGTACAGTGGCTACACCTTC	CASSPYSGYTF
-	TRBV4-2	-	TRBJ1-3	TGTGCCAGCAGCCAAACAGACAGTAGCTCTGGAAACACCATATATTTT	CASSQTDSSSGNTIYF
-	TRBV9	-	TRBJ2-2	TGTGCCAGCAGCATGGACTTGGGCACCGGGGAGCTGTTTTTT	CASSMDLGTGELFF
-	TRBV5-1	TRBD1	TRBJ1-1	TGCGCCAGCAGCCCGACGACAGGGGGCACTGAAGCTTTCTTT	CASSPTTGGTEAFF
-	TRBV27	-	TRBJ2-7	TGTGCCAGCAGTCCTCAACTCGACTCCTACGAGCAGTACTTC	CASSPQLDSYEQYF
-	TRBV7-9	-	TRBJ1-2	TGTGCCAGCAGCTTCGAACTAGCGGGCTACACCTTC	CASSFELAGYTF
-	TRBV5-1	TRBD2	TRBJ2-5	TGCGCCAGCAGCTTGGGGGGACTAGCGGGCCAGGAGACCCAGTACTTC	CASSLGGLAGQETQYF
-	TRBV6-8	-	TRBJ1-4	TGTGCCAGCAGTTACCTTCCTACAACTAATGAAAAACTGTTTTTT	CASSYLPTTNEKLFF